The 4 T cell receptor beta chains below were found in one sample sequenced in a study of control samples from healthy donors and cancer patients. Clones were read by immunoSEQ multiplex PCR, and TCRdb kept only the in-frame ones, dropping some. Of 150,000 to 200,000 clones in the sample, 93% were seen once. Source material: blood. All receptors derive from a woman aged 60-75 years in good health.

The chain combines TRBV19 with TRBJ1-2; no clear D. There are 15 residues in the CDR3. Trimming stripped 10 bases from V and 2 bases from J, with 20 bases between. Looked up from germline, CDR1 is LNHDA and CDR2 is SQIVND (reference sequence). The chain's CDR3 is CATTRVRDGNYGYTF. Here the CDR3 DNA reads TGTGCCACCACAAGGGTACGAGATGGGAACTATGGCTACACCTTC.

The rearrangement joins TRBV6-2 or TRBV6-3 to TRBJ1-1; no firm D call. This CDR3 contains 15 residues. Germline assignment: CDR1 MNHEY and CDR2 SVGEGT. V shed 4 bases and J shed 1 base, with 13 bases lying between them. The CDR3 loop reads CASSFLHPGNTEAFF. In nucleotides, the CDR3 is TGTGCCAGCAGTTTTCTACATCCAGGGAACACTGAAGCTTTCTTT.

This clone was seen a single time. The chain carries TRBV11-2 and TRBJ1-2; 7 bases match TRBD1. The CDR3 extends over 14 amino acids. V shed 1 base and J 6 bases; nucleotides not matched to a gene: 5. Germline CDR1 SGHAT, CDR2 FQNNGV. The CDR3 DNA sequence: TGTGCCAGCAGCTTAGCAGGGGGATTGGATGGCTACACCTTC. Its protein is CASSLAGGLDGYTF.

The chain is built from TRBV6-6 and TRBJ1-5; D is undetermined. Germline V gene lookup returns CDR1 MNHNY and CDR2 SVGAGI (reference sequence). The germline V and J ends were trimmed by 6 bases and 5 bases, with 14 bases remaining between them. The CDR3 covers 14 residues. Here the CDR3 DNA reads TGTGCCAGCAGGTACGAAGCCCTCGATCAGCCCCAGCATTTT. Its protein is CASRYEALDQPQHF.